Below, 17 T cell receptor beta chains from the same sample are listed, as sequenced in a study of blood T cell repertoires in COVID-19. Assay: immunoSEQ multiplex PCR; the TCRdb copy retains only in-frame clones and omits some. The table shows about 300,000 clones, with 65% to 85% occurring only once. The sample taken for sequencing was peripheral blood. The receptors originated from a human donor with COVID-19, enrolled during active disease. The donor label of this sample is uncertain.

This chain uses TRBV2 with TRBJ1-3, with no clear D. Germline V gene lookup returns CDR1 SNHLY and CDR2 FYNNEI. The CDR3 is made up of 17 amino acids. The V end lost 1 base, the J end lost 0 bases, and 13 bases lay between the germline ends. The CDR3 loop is CASSEGQARYSGNTIYF. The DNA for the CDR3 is TGTGCCAGCAGTGAAGGGCAGGCGAGATACTCTGGAAACACCATATATTTT.

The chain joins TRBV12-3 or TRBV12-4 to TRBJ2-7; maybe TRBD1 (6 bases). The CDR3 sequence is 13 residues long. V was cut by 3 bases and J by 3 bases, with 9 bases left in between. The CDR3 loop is CASSFTGNYEQYF. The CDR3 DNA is TGTGCCAGCAGTTTTACAGGGAACTACGAGCAGTACTTC.

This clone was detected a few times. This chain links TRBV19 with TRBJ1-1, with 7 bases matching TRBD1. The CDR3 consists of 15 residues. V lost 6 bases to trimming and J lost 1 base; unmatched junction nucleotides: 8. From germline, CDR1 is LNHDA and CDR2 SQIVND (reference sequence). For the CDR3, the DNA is TGTGCCAGTAGGACAGGACAGGCCCCGAACACTGAAGCTTTCTTT. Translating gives CASRTGQAPNTEAFF.

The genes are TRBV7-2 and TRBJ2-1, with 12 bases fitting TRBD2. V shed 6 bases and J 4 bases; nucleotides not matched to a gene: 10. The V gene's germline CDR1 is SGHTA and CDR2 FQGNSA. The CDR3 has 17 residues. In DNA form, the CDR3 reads TGTGCCAGCAGGCGAAGGACTAGCGGGGACTCATACAATGAGCAGTTCTTC. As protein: CASRRRTSGDSYNEQFF.

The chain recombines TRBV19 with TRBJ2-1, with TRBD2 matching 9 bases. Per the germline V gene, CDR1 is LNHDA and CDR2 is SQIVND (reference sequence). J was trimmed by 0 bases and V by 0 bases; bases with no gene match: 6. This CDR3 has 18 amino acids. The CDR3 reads CASSIDRAGGGSYNEQFF. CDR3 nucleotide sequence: TGTGCCAGTAGTATAGATCGAGCGGGAGGTGGCTCCTACAATGAGCAGTTCTTC. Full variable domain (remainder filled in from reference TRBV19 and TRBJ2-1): DGGITQSPKYLFRKEGQNVTLSCEQNLNHDAMYWYRQDPGQGLRLIYYSQIVNDFQKGDIAEGYSVSREKKESFPLTVTSAQKNPTAFYLCASSIDRAGGGSYNEQFFGPGTRLTVL.

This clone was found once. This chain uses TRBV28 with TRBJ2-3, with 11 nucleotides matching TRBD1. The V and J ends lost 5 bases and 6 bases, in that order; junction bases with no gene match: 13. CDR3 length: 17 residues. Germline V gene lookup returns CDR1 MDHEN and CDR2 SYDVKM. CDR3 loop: CASSPPRTGGETDTQYF. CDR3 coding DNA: TGTGCCAGCAGTCCCCCCCGGACAGGGGGCGAAACTGATACGCAGTATTTT.

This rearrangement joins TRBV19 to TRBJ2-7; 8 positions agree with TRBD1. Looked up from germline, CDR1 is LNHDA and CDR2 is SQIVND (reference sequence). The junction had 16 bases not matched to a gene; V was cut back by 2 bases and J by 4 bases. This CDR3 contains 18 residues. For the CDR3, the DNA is TGTGCCAGTAGTATACGAACTTCAACGACAGGGGCGTCGTACGAGCAGTACTTC. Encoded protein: CASSIRTSTTGASYEQYF.

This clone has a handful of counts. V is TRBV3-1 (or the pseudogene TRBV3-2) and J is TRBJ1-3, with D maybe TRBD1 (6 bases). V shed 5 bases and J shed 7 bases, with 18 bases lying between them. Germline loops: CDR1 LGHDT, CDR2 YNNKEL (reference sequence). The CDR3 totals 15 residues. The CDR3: CASSLPGQLSNTIYF. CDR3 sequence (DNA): TGTGCCAGCAGCTTACCCGGACAGTTAAGTAACACCATATATTTT.

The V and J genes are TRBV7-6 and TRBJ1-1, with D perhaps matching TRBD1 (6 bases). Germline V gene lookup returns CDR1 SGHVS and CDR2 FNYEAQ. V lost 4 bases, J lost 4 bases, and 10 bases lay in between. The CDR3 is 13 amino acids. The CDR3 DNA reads TGTGCCAGCAGCTCTAGCAGGGGCACTGAAGCTTTCTTT. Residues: CASSSSRGTEAFF.

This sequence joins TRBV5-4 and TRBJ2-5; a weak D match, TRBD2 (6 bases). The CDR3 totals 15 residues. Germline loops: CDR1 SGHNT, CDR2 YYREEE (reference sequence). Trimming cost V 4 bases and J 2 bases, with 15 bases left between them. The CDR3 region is CASSRQTGGQETQYF. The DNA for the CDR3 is TGTGCCAGCAGCCGCCAGACTGGGGGGCAAGAGACCCAGTACTTC.

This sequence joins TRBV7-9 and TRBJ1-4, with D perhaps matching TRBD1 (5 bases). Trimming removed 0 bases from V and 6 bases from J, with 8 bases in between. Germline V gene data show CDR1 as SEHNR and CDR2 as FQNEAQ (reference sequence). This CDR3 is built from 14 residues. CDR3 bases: TGTGCCAGCAGCTTAGCAGTGACAGATGAAAAACTGTTTTTT. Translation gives CASSLAVTDEKLFF.

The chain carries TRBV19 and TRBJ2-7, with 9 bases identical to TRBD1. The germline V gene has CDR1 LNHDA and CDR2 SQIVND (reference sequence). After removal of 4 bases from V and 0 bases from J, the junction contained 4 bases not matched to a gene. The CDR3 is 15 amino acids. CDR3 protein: CASSTKQGASYEQYF. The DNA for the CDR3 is TGTGCCAGTAGTACGAAACAGGGGGCCTCCTACGAGCAGTACTTC.

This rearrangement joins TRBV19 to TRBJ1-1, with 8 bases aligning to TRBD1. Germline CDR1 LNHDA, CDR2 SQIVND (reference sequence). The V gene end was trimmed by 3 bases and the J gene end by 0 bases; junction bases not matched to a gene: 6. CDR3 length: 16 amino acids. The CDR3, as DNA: TGTGCCAGTAGTATTCGGGGGACAGGCATGAACACTGAAGCTTTCTTT. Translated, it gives CASSIRGTGMNTEAFF.

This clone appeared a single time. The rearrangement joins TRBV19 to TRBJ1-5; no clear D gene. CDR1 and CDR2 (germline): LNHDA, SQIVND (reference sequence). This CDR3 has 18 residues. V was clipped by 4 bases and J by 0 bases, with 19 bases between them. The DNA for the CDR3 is TGTGCCAGTAGTAAGACCCCTGGTGGACTCAATAGCAATCAGCCCCAGCATTTT. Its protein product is CASSKTPGGLNSNQPQHF.

The CDR3 DNA is TGTGCCAGCAGCTTAGACGGGAGTCTGAACACTGAAGCTTTCTTT. Its protein product is CASSLDGSLNTEAFF. This chain links TRBV7-2 with TRBJ1-1; D gene unclear. Per the germline V gene, CDR1 is SGHTA and CDR2 is FQGNSA. This CDR3 is 15 amino acids long. The V and J ends lost 1 base and 0 bases respectively, with 9 bases between them.

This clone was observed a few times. CDR3 coding DNA: TGTGCCAGCGGGGGTCGGGACAGTTCCTACGAGCAGTACTTC. Translation: CASGGRDSSYEQYF. The chain recombines TRBV2 with TRBJ2-7, with 7 positions matching TRBD1. The CDR3 has 14 residues. CDR1 SNHLY and CDR2 FYNNEI come from the germline V gene. V was pared by 8 bases and J by 1 base, with 8 bases of the junction left unmatched.

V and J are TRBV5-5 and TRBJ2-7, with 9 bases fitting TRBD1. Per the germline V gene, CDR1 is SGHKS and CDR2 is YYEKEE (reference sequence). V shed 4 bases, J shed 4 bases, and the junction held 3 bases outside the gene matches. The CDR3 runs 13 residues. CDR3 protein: CASSDGQGYEQYF. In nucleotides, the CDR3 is TGTGCCAGCAGCGACGGACAGGGGTACGAGCAGTACTTC.